These 23 T cell receptor beta chains share one sample of origin, sequenced in a study of cytotoxic CD8 clonotypes in ibrutinib-treated CLL. The data were produced by immunoSEQ multiplex PCR, yet TCRdb's version contains in-frame clones alone and is incomplete. The sample contains 110,000 to 150,000 clones, more than 85% of which appear only once. This material consisted of PBMCs, taken after 12 months of ibrutinib treatment. These receptors were obtained from a human donor with chronic lymphocytic leukemia.

The CDR3 loop is CATASRYGYTF. The CDR3 DNA reads as TGTGCCACGGCATCGCGGTATGGCTACACCTTC. The chain joins TRBV27 to TRBJ1-2; D uncertain. V was pared by 10 bases and J by 5 bases, with 11 bases between. CDR1 and CDR2 from the germline V gene are MNHEY and SMNVEV (reference sequence). CDR3 length: 11 residues.

The chain couples TRBV9 to TRBJ2-1, with 10 nucleotides matching TRBD2. The germline gives CDR1 SGDLS, CDR2 YYNGEE. V was clipped by 2 bases and J by 0 bases; unmatched bases: 5. The CDR3 totals 17 residues. The CDR3 loop is CASSVALAGASYNEQFF. The CDR3 DNA sequence: TGTGCCAGCAGCGTTGCCCTAGCGGGAGCCTCCTACAATGAGCAGTTCTTC. The entire variable domain, with the rest obtained from reference TRBV9 and TRBJ2-1, is as follows: DSGVTQTPKHLITATGQRVTLRCSPRSGDLSVYWYQQSLDQGLQFLIQYYNGEERAKGNILERFSAQQFPDLHSELNLSSLELGDSALYFCASSVALAGASYNEQFFGPGTRLTVL.

The chain combines TRBV13 with TRBJ1-2; D is ambiguous. Germline-derived CDR1 and CDR2 are PRHDT and FYEKMQ (reference sequence). Trimming removed 0 bases from V and 2 bases from J, with 10 bases in between. This CDR3 comprises 15 residues. CDR3 residues: CASSLGRGGNYGYTF. The CDR3 nucleotides are TGTGCCAGCAGCTTAGGCCGAGGAGGAAACTATGGCTACACCTTC.

V usage is TRBV28 and J usage is TRBJ1-5; 7 positions agree with TRBD1. CDR3 length equals 15 residues. CDR1 is MDHEN, CDR2 SYDVKM, per germline. With 7 bases clipped from V and 5 bases from J, the junction kept 11 bases outside the gene matches. Written as DNA, the CDR3 is TGTGCCAGCACTCCCAGACAGGGAAGCCATCAGCCCCAGCATTTT. Amino acids: CASTPRQGSHQPQHF.

This sequence joins TRBV27 and TRBJ2-7; a possible D gene is TRBD2 (6 bases). With 3 bases removed from V and 7 bases from J, the gap between germline ends came to 13 bases. The germline gives CDR1 MNHEY, CDR2 SMNVEV (reference sequence). The CDR3 has 13 amino acids. The CDR3 protein is CASSFSGSGEQYF. Here the CDR3 DNA reads TGTGCCAGCAGTTTCTCCGGGAGTGGGGAGCAGTACTTC.

In regard to this clone: Other DNA sequences in this specimen translate into the identical CDR3. J is TRBJ1-5 and V is TRBV27; 7 positions agree with TRBD1. CDR1 and CDR2 (germline): MNHEY, SMNVEV (reference sequence). J gave up 7 bases and V 6 bases, and 3 bases lay outside the gene matches. This CDR3 comprises 12 residues. CDR3 DNA sequence: TGTGCCAGCAGGCAGGGGGGACAGCCCCAGCATTTT. As protein: CASRQGGQPQHF.

The chain links TRBV20-1 to TRBJ2-1; perhaps TRBD1 as D (5 bases). The CDR3 contains 10 residues. V was shortened by 6 bases and J by 8 bases, with 8 bases between the two germline ends. Germline CDR1 DFQATT, CDR2 SNEGSKA (reference sequence). CDR3 sequence (DNA): TGCAGTGCCAAGGGGTATGAGCAGTTCTTC. It codes for CSAKGYEQFF.

This chain uses TRBV29-1 with TRBJ2-7; 7 nucleotides agree with TRBD2. The germline gives CDR1 SQVTM, CDR2 ANQGSEA. Unmatched junction bases numbered 5, after V lost 4 bases and J lost 5 bases. CDR3 length: 12 residues. CDR3 sequence (DNA): TGCAGCGTTGCCGGGAGGCCCGACGAGCAGTACTTC. It yields the protein CSVAGRPDEQYF.

The chain employs TRBV2 and TRBJ2-1; the D is unclear. Germline CDR1 is SNHLY and CDR2 is FYNNEI. V lost 4 bases, J lost 4 bases, and 8 bases lay in between. The CDR3 contains 13 residues. The CDR3 DNA sequence: TGTGCCAGCAGTGTATTTAAGTACAATGAGCAGTTCTTC. As protein: CASSVFKYNEQFF.

This chain uses TRBV7-9 with TRBJ1-1; D is perhaps TRBD1 (5 bases). The germline gives CDR1 SEHNR, CDR2 FQNEAQ (reference sequence). The CDR3 extends over 13 amino acids. Trimming removed 4 bases from V and 1 base from J, with 7 bases in between. The CDR3: CASSSTGNTEAFF. The CDR3 DNA is TGTGCCAGCAGCTCAACAGGGAACACTGAAGCTTTCTTT.

This clone was seen a single time. The V and J genes are TRBV6-6 and TRBJ2-7, with 7 positions matching TRBD2. This CDR3 is built from 13 residues. Germline V gene lookup returns CDR1 MNHNY and CDR2 SVGAGI (reference sequence). V trimming: 5 bases; J trimming: 3 bases; junction bases outside the gene matches: 4. Here the CDR3 DNA reads TGTGCCAGCAGTGGGCAGCGGGACTACGAGCAGTACTTC. Translated: CASSGQRDYEQYF.

This clone appeared a single time. The rearrangement uses TRBV14 and TRBJ1-1; D call uncertain. Germline V gene sequence: CDR1 SGHDN, CDR2 FVKESK. Trimming pared 4 bases from V and 1 base from J, leaving 10 bases between. This CDR3 has 14 residues. CDR3 sequence: CASSPWAGNTEAFF. For the CDR3, the DNA is TGTGCCAGCAGCCCCTGGGCAGGGAACACTGAAGCTTTCTTT.

This rearrangement joins TRBV9 to TRBJ2-7, with unresolved D. Trimming took off 1 base at V and 0 bases at J, with 8 bases between the two ends. CDR3 length equals 14 residues. Germline CDR1 and CDR2: SGDLS and YYNGEE. The CDR3 loop is CASSVSLSSYEQYF. As DNA, the CDR3 is TGTGCCAGCAGCGTAAGTCTGAGCTCCTACGAGCAGTACTTC.

CDR3 DNA sequence: TGTGCCAGCAGTTTTATCGGGGTCCGGACTGAAGCTTTCTTT. Amino acids: CASSFIGVRTEAFF. The rearrangement joins TRBV28 to TRBJ1-1; D unclear. The CDR3 is 14 amino acids. Germline V gene lookup returns CDR1 MDHEN and CDR2 SYDVKM. V was shortened by 3 bases and J by 5 bases, with 13 bases between the two germline ends.

The chain has TRBV19 and TRBJ1-3; a weak D match, TRBD1 (6 bases). The germline CDR1 and CDR2 sequences are LNHDA and SQIVND (reference sequence). The CDR3 extends over 15 amino acids. V was trimmed by 3 bases and J by 4 bases, leaving 13 bases between them. CDR3 sequence: CASSMERDNGNTIYF. CDR3 bases: TGTGCCAGTAGTATGGAGCGGGACAACGGAAACACCATATATTTT.

The genes are TRBV27 and TRBJ2-3; 13 bases align to TRBD2. With 2 bases clipped from V and 5 bases from J, the junction kept 10 bases outside the gene matches. Germline V CDR1 and CDR2: MNHEY, SMNVEV (reference sequence). This CDR3 has 18 residues. CDR3 DNA sequence: TGTGCCAGCAGTTTACAACGGGGACTAGCGGGATACGGAGATACGCAGTATTTT. Its protein is CASSLQRGLAGYGDTQYF.

This rearrangement joins TRBV27 to TRBJ2-7, with TRBD2 identical over 10 bases. Germline assignment: CDR1 MNHEY and CDR2 SMNVEV (reference sequence). The CDR3 totals 15 residues. Germline trimming cut 3 bases from V and 2 bases from J; bases unmatched to any gene: 4. The CDR3 sequence is CASSFGAGGPYEQYF. DNA of the CDR3: TGTGCCAGCAGTTTTGGAGCGGGAGGGCCCTACGAGCAGTACTTC.

The genes are TRBV7-9 and TRBJ1-3; D gene uncertain. Per the germline V gene, CDR1 is SEHNR and CDR2 is FQNEAQ (reference sequence). V was shortened by 5 bases and J by 4 bases, with 12 bases between the two germline ends. The CDR3 has 14 amino acids. Written as DNA, the CDR3 is TGTGCCAGCAGCCGTCAACCTGGGGGAAACACCATATATTTT. This translates into CASSRQPGGNTIYF.

This sequence joins TRBV5-1 and TRBJ2-7, with a weak D call TRBD1 (6 bases). Per the germline V gene, CDR1 is SGHRS and CDR2 is YFSETQ. The V and J ends lost 2 bases and 7 bases respectively, with 13 bases between them. CDR3 length equals 13 residues. The CDR3 DNA reads as TGCGCCAGCAGCTTCAGGTCCGGGACAGAGCAGTACTTC. The encoded protein is CASSFRSGTEQYF.

The sample holds a few counts of this clone. The gene calls are TRBV11-2 and TRBJ2-1; no clear D gene. V gave up 5 bases and J gave up 0 bases, with 5 bases separating them. The CDR3 has 13 amino acids. Looked up from germline, CDR1 is SGHAT and CDR2 is FQNNGV. The CDR3 DNA sequence: TGTGCCAGCAGCCCGAACTCCTACAATGAGCAGTTCTTC. Translation: CASSPNSYNEQFF.

This clone was recorded only once. The J gene is TRBJ2-3, the V gene TRBV6-5; no clear D gene. This CDR3 is built from 15 residues. Germline V gives CDR1 MNHEY, CDR2 SVGAGI. Trimming stripped 5 bases from V and 4 bases from J, with 16 bases between. CDR3: CASSARLGFADTQYF. DNA for the CDR3: TGTGCCAGCAGTGCACGCCTGGGTTTCGCAGATACGCAGTATTTT.

V is TRBV4-2 and J is TRBJ1-1; D is ambiguous. Germline V gene lookup returns CDR1 LGHNA and CDR2 YNFKEQ. V gave up 0 bases and J gave up 0 bases, with 2 bases separating them. The CDR3 contains 13 residues. CDR3 coding DNA: TGTGCCAGCAGCCAAGATTTGAACACTGAAGCTTTCTTT. Residues: CASSQDLNTEAFF.

This clone has just one count. The gene calls are TRBV10-3 and TRBJ1-5; 8 bases fit TRBD1. The V segment lost 4 bases and the J segment 5 bases; nucleotides outside the gene matches: 4. Germline CDR1 ENHRY, CDR2 SYGVKD. This CDR3 has 14 amino acids. CDR3 amino acids: CAISAGGPYQPQHF. The DNA of the CDR3 is TGTGCCATCAGTGCAGGGGGCCCGTATCAGCCCCAGCATTTT.